This TCR beta chain was recorded in a study of OX40 agonist ivuxolimab in advanced cancers. Profiled with immunoSEQ multiplex PCR; TCRdb holds only in-frame clones, not every one. Counted here are roughly 80,000 clones, roughly 93% occurring once; the ten biggest clones make up less than 7%. CDR3 length equals 14 residues. Germline assignment: CDR1 LNHDA and CDR2 SQIVND (reference sequence). Trimming took off 2 bases at V and 1 base at J, with 8 bases between the two ends. The J gene is TRBJ1-1, the V gene TRBV19, with D tentatively TRBD1 (6 bases). This clonotype was obtained from an adult with an advanced solid tumor such as melanoma, head and neck, liver or kidney cancer. Sequences were derived from CD4+ or CD8+ T cells sorted from blood, sampled in a trial of the OX40 agonist ivuxolimab. The CDR3 reads CASSIRGSNTEAFF. CDR3 nucleotide sequence: TGTGCCAGTAGTATAAGGGGGTCGAACACTGAAGCTTTCTTT. Drawing the rest from reference TRBV19 and TRBJ1-1, the complete variable domain is DGGITQSPKYLFRKEGQNVTLSCEQNLNHDAMYWYRQDPGQGLRLIYYSQIVNDFQKGDIAEGYSVSREKKESFPLTVTSAQKNPTAFYLCASSIRGSNTEAFFGQGTRLTVV.